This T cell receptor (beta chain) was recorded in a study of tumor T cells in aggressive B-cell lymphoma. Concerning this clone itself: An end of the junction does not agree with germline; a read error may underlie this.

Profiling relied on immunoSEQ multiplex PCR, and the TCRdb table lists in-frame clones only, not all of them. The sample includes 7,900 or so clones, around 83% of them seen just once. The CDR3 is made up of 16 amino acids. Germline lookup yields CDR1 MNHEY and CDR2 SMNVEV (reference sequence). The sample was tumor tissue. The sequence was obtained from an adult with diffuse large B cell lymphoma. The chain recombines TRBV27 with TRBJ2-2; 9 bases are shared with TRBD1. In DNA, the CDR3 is TGTGTCAGCAGTATCGGACAGGGGCCCTACACCGGGGAGCTGTTTTTT. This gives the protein CVSSIGQGPYTGELFF.